This T cell receptor (beta chain) came from a study of CD8+CD57+ T cells in acquired aplastic anemia. Study-wide context: DNA per sorted CD4+ or CD8+ sample ranged about 0.17 to 30 ug, averaging roughly 3.2 ug. Study conclusions and caveats: Shared by patients and controls, fewer than 30 CD8+ CDR3s were abundant in patients.

Selection for sequencing was limited to patients who had shown CD8+CD57+ cell expansion by flow cytometry. Sampling of blood occurred while the patients had still received no therapy. Losses at the gene ends were 1 base for V and 4 bases for J; bases not matched to a gene: 18. Germline CDR1 and CDR2: DFQATT and SNEGSKA (reference sequence). CDR3 size: 19 residues. The TCR beta profiling, which covered VDJ combination and CDR3 sequence, was carried out using genomic DNA as the template. TCRdb fed the reads into MiXCR, producing one record per CDR3 protein. The profile shows roughly 260,000 distinct CDR3 sequences, around 45% of them singletons. This clonotype came up many times. Its antigen is unknown.

The V gene is TRBV20-1, the J gene TRBJ2-1; 8 bases fit TRBD2. The source of this sequence is a human donor with aplastic anemia. What was sequenced was sorted CD4+, CD8+, or CD8+CD57+ T cells (not recorded which) from PBMCs. CDR3 sequence reads: CSARVHGLKGLAVYNEQFF. CDR3 DNA: TGCAGTGCTAGAGTCCACGGCTTGAAAGGACTAGCCGTTTACAATGAGCAGTTCTTC.